This T cell receptor (beta chain) originates from a study of T-cell reconstitution after alpha-beta-depleted transplantation in children. Unique molecular identifiers were incorporated into the prepared TCRbeta library. TCRdb redid the calling of the PCR reads with MiXCR, one entry per CDR3 protein. The table shows roughly 220,000 distinct CDR3 sequences, with around 13% occurring only once. This clonotype was detected many times. Germline V lookup: CDR1 SGHTA, CDR2 FQGNSA. CDR3 length equals 17 residues. V shed 3 bases, J shed 3 bases, and the junction held 9 bases outside the gene matches. This chain joins TRBV7-2 and TRBJ1-1; 11 positions agree with TRBD1. The source material was PBMCs from the stem cell graft donor, sampled from the stem cell graft. The receptor was isolated from a human donor who donated a stem cell graft to a child with acute lymphoblastic leukemia. CDR3 coding DNA: TGTGCCAGCAGCTTTACCGGGACAGGGGGTCGCCACACTGAAGCTTTCTTT. Encoded protein: CASSFTGTGGRHTEAFF.